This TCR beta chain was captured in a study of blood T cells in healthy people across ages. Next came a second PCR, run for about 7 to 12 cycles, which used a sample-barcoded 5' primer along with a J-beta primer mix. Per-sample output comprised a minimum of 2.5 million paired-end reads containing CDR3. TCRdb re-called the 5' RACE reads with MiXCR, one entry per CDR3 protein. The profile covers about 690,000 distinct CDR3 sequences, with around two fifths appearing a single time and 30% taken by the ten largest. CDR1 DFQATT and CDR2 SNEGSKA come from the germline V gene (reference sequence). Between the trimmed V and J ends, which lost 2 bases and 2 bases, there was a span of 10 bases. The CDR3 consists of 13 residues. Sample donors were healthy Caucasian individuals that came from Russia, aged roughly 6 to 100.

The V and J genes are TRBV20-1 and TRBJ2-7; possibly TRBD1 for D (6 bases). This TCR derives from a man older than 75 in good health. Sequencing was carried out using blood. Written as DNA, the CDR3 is TGCAGTGCTAGACCGACAGGCCCCTACGAGCAGTACTTC. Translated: CSARPTGPYEQYF.